The 28 T cell receptor beta chains presented below share a single source sample, sequenced in a study of neurological immune-mediated disorders. MiXCR was run by TCRdb on the 5' RACE reads, yielding one entry per CDR3 protein. The sample holds 85,000 to 110,000 distinct CDR3 sequences, 10% to 13% seen once. As for time point: longitudinal time-point 3. The material sequenced was PBMCs. Every receptor here comes from a female donor with HTLV-1-associated myelopathy (HAM/TSP).

Comments on this clonotype: With a much larger clone just one base away, this may be a read error. The chain combines TRBV11-2 with TRBJ2-1; D gene unclear. Germline-derived CDR1 and CDR2 are SGHAT and FQNNGV. The CDR3 is 11 amino acids. The CDR3 protein is CTSSFSNEQFF. The CDR3 nucleotides are TGTACCAGCAGCTTTAGCAATGAGCAGTTCTTC.

In this sample, this clonotype turned up many times. This chain links TRBV11-1 with TRBJ2-1; 7 positions match TRBD1. The trim removed 3 bases at V and 4 bases at J, leaving 9 bases unmatched. This CDR3 region has 16 residues. CDR1 and CDR2 (germline): SGHAT, FQDESV (reference sequence). DNA for the CDR3: TGTGCCAGCAGCTTGTACGGACAGGAATCATACAATGAGCAGTTCTTC. Its translation is CASSLYGQESYNEQFF.

This clonotype occurred many times. The chain uses TRBV6-5 and TRBJ2-3; 7 positions match TRBD1. The V segment lost 6 bases and the J segment 4 bases; nucleotides outside the gene matches: 13. Germline V lookup: CDR1 MNHEY, CDR2 SVGAGI. The CDR3 totals 16 residues. The CDR3: CASSQFVSTGPDTQYF. CDR3 DNA sequence: TGTGCCAGCAGCCAGTTCGTATCGACAGGGCCAGATACGCAGTATTTT.

This clonotype was picked up many times. The CDR3 sequence: CASRKGSTDTQYF. The CDR3 coding sequence is TGTGCCAGTAGGAAGGGAAGCACAGATACGCAGTATTTT. The V gene is TRBV19, the J gene TRBJ2-3, with D hard to call. V was pared by 6 bases and J by 0 bases, with 7 bases between. The CDR3 extends over 13 amino acids. Germline CDR1 reads LNHDA; CDR2 reads SQIVND (reference sequence).

This clonotype was found many times. The chain is built from TRBV5-1 and TRBJ2-7; possible D gene TRBD1, 5 bases. The CDR3 contains 14 residues. Between the trimmed V and J ends, which lost 0 bases and 6 bases, there was a span of 13 bases. Germline-derived CDR1 and CDR2 are SGHRS and YFSETQ. The CDR3 nucleotides read TGCGCCAGCAGCTTGGAGCTACAGGCTCCCGAGCAGTACTTC. As protein: CASSLELQAPEQYF.

The V call is TRBV12-3 or TRBV12-4, the J call TRBJ2-7; 8 nucleotides agree with TRBD2. CDR3 size: 13 residues. V was pared by 3 bases and J by 3 bases, with 1 base of the junction left unmatched. The CDR3 DNA reads TGTGCCAGCAGTTTCCGGGGGGGCTACGAGCAGTACTTC. Translated, it gives CASSFRGGYEQYF.

This clonotype was counted many times. The chain recombines TRBV6-5 with TRBJ2-7; a weak D match, TRBD2 (7 bases). In germline, CDR1 is MNHEY, CDR2 SVGAGI. The CDR3 is 13 amino acids. V dropped 10 bases and J dropped 2 bases, with 15 bases sitting between them. This CDR3 reads CATEGGAPYEQYF. CDR3 nucleotide sequence: TGTGCCACCGAGGGGGGGGCCCCCTACGAGCAGTACTTC.

This clonotype was observed many times. V gene TRBV20-1 combines with J gene TRBJ2-3; a possible D gene is TRBD2 (6 bases). V gave up 5 bases and J gave up 0 bases, with 12 bases separating them. There are 14 residues in the CDR3. Looked up from germline, CDR1 is DFQATT and CDR2 is SNEGSKA (reference sequence). DNA for the CDR3: TGCAGTGCTTCGCGCGGGACTAGCACAGATACGCAGTATTTT. Translating gives CSASRGTSTDTQYF.

The chain recombines TRBV5-1 with TRBJ1-4; 7 nucleotides align to TRBD1. The V gene's germline CDR1 is SGHRS and CDR2 YFSETQ. The CDR3 spans 15 residues. V trimming: 4 bases; J trimming: 8 bases; junction bases outside the gene matches: 11. Here the CDR3 DNA reads TGCGCCAGCAGCGCGCCCGGACAGGCCACGGAAAAACTGTTTTTT. It specifies CASSAPGQATEKLFF.

The sample holds many counts of this clonotype. The J gene is TRBJ2-2, the V gene TRBV27; no firm D call. V was pared by 7 bases and J by 0 bases, with 12 bases between. The germline V gene encodes CDR1 MNHEY and CDR2 SMNVEV (reference sequence). The CDR3 consists of 15 residues. As DNA, the CDR3 is TGTGCCAGCACCCTTCGGGCTACGAACACCGGGGAGCTGTTTTTT. Amino acid sequence: CASTLRATNTGELFF.

This clonotype was detected ten times or more. V gene TRBV20-1 combines with J gene TRBJ2-7, with unresolved D. In germline, CDR1 is DFQATT, CDR2 SNEGSKA (reference sequence). Trimming cost V 3 bases and J 4 bases, with 16 bases left between them. The CDR3 sequence is 14 residues long. DNA for the CDR3: TGCAGTGCTAGTTATGGGCTAGGGATGTACGAGCAGTACTTC. It yields the protein CSASYGLGMYEQYF.

This clonotype has ten or more counts. The V call is TRBV7-2, the J call TRBJ2-5; 10 bases match TRBD2. Trimming cost V 1 base and J 6 bases; bases outside gene matches: 8. CDR1 and CDR2 (germline): SGHTA, FQGNSA. The CDR3 runs to 16 residues. The CDR3 nucleotides read TGTGCCAGCAGCTTAGTGGGGCTAGCGGGGGTTCAGACCCAGTACTTC. It encodes CASSLVGLAGVQTQYF.

Ten or more counts support this clonotype. The V and J genes are TRBV5-1 and TRBJ2-1, with D perhaps given as TRBD1 or TRBD2 (5 bases each). V was cut by 0 bases and J by 5 bases, with 12 bases left in between. The CDR3 has 15 residues. Germline V gene data show CDR1 as SGHRS and CDR2 as YFSETQ. CDR3 sequence: CASSLDVGTDNEQFF. In DNA, the CDR3 is TGCGCCAGCAGCTTGGACGTTGGGACGGACAATGAGCAGTTCTTC. The whole variable domain, filled in from reference TRBV5-1 and TRBJ2-1, reads KAGVTQTPRYLIKTRGQQVTLSCSPISGHRSVSWYQQTPGQGLQFLFEYFSETQRNKGNFPGRFSGRQFSNSRSEMNVSTLELGDSALYLCASSLDVGTDNEQFFGPGTRLTVL.

This clonotype appeared many times. The V call is TRBV6-5, the J call TRBJ2-7, with TRBD1 matching over 7 bases. The CDR3 has 16 residues. The ends lost 0 bases at V and 1 base at J; junction bases unmatched: 6. Germline assignment: CDR1 MNHEY and CDR2 SVGAGI. CDR3 region: CASSYSGQVFSYEQYF. The CDR3 nucleotides read TGTGCCAGCAGTTACTCCGGACAGGTCTTTTCCTACGAGCAGTACTTC.

This clonotype was seen repeatedly, ten times or more. V is TRBV20-1 and J is TRBJ2-2; 12 bases match TRBD1. Germline V lookup: CDR1 DFQATT, CDR2 SNEGSKA (reference sequence). The V and J ends lost 5 bases and 1 base, in that order; junction bases with no gene match: 8. The CDR3 is 17 residues long. CDR3 protein: CSAVTGTGGLNTGELFF. DNA for the CDR3: TGCAGTGCTGTCACCGGGACAGGGGGCTTGAACACCGGGGAGCTGTTTTTT.

The table lists this clonotype with many counts. The CDR3, as DNA: TGTGCCAGCAGTTCGGGAGGACAGGGTGTTAACGAGCAGTACTTC. Translating it yields CASSSGGQGVNEQYF. The chain combines TRBV27 with TRBJ2-7; a weak D match, TRBD1 (8 bases). Trimming left V 4 bases short and J 5 bases short, with 18 bases between. CDR3 length equals 15 residues. Germline CDR1 MNHEY, CDR2 SMNVEV (reference sequence).

This clonotype was found many times. The chain joins TRBV5-1 to TRBJ2-2; TRBD2 matches 8 bases. Germline V gives CDR1 SGHRS, CDR2 YFSETQ. V shed 3 bases, J shed 5 bases, and the junction held 6 bases outside the gene matches. CDR3 size: 15 residues. The DNA for the CDR3 is TGCGCCAGCAGCTCAGCGACTAGCGCTACCGGGGAGCTGTTTTTT. It yields the protein CASSSATSATGELFF.

This chain connects TRBV5-8 to TRBJ1-6; possibly TRBD1 for D (6 bases). The CDR3 covers 13 residues. V gave up 4 bases and J gave up 8 bases, with 10 bases separating them. In germline, CDR1 is SGHTS, CDR2 YDEGEE. CDR3 protein: CASSARGYSPLHF. CDR3 nucleotides: TGTGCCAGCAGCGCCAGGGGTTATTCACCCCTCCACTTT.

J is TRBJ1-2 and V is TRBV24-1; D ambiguous. Germline-derived CDR1 and CDR2 are KGHDR and SFDVKD. Trimming took off 5 bases at V and 3 bases at J, with 18 bases between the two ends. CDR3 length: 16 amino acids. The CDR3 protein is CATSGPPRVGYYGYTF. CDR3 coding DNA: TGTGCCACCAGTGGACCCCCCCGAGTGGGGTACTATGGCTACACCTTC.

This clonotype has ten or more counts. The chain employs TRBV12-3 or TRBV12-4 and TRBJ2-6; D ambiguous. The CDR3 extends over 13 amino acids. The ends were cut back, 2 bases at V and 5 bases at J, with 4 bases in the middle. The CDR3 nucleotides are TGTGCCAGCAGTTTAAGGTGGGCCAACGTCCTGACTTTC. Protein product: CASSLRWANVLTF.

This clonotype was picked up many times. The J gene is TRBJ2-2, the V gene TRBV10-2; D not resolved. The CDR3 contains 13 residues. From germline, CDR1 is WSHSY and CDR2 SAAADI. Trimming took 4 bases from V and 1 from J, leaving 4 bases between them. The CDR3 bases are TGCGCCAGCAGTGGAGGGAACACCGGGGAGCTGTTTTTT. Translated: CASSGGNTGELFF.

Many counts were recorded for this clonotype. The CDR3: CASSERQKAQPQHF. The DNA of the CDR3 is TGTGCCAGCAGCGAAAGACAGAAAGCTCAGCCCCAGCATTTT. The chain has TRBV6-6 and TRBJ1-5; D perhaps matches TRBD1 (5 bases). The CDR3 totals 14 residues. V was pared by 6 bases and J by 6 bases, with 15 bases between. CDR1 is MNHNY and CDR2 is SVGAGI in the germline V gene (reference sequence).

This clonotype was seen many times. The chain is built from TRBV5-1 and TRBJ2-7, with D unresolved. The CDR3 has 15 residues. V was trimmed by 5 bases and J by 3 bases, leaving 18 bases between them. CDR1 is SGHRS, CDR2 YFSETQ, per germline. The CDR3 protein is CASSPEGQSYYEQYF. The CDR3 coding sequence is TGCGCCAGCAGTCCCGAAGGTCAATCCTACTACGAGCAGTACTTC.

This clonotype was picked up many times. The chain carries TRBV5-1 and TRBJ2-7, with D unresolved. Trimming stripped 0 bases from V and 6 bases from J, with 10 bases between. Germline CDR1 and CDR2: SGHRS and YFSETQ. This CDR3 is 13 amino acids long. The CDR3 loop reads CASSLAESAEQYF. CDR3 bases: TGCGCCAGCAGCTTGGCGGAGTCGGCCGAGCAGTACTTC.

This clonotype has ten or more counts. The chain is built from TRBV20-1 and TRBJ2-3; 8 nucleotides agree with TRBD1. CDR1 and CDR2 from the germline V gene are DFQATT and SNEGSKA (reference sequence). The CDR3 runs 13 residues. The V gene end was trimmed by 5 bases and the J gene end by 4 bases; junction bases not matched to a gene: 5. CDR3 nucleotide sequence: TGCAGTGCTGCCCCACAGGGGGCAGATACGCAGTATTTT. Protein product: CSAAPQGADTQYF.

This clonotype was seen at least ten times. J is TRBJ2-2 and V is TRBV9, with D perhaps assigned TRBD1 or TRBD2 (5 bases each). Trimming removed 4 bases from V and 0 bases from J, with 13 bases in between. CDR3 length equals 16 residues. The V gene's germline CDR1 is SGDLS and CDR2 YYNGEE. The CDR3 sequence: CASSLEGLPNTGELFF. The DNA of the CDR3 is TGTGCCAGCAGCTTAGAGGGGTTGCCGAACACCGGGGAGCTGTTTTTT.

This clonotype was counted many times. One junction end does not reproduce the germline sequence, and a read error may be involved. The chain couples TRBV28 to TRBJ2-1; perhaps TRBD2 as D (6 bases). The V gene's germline CDR1 is MDHEN and CDR2 SYDVKM. The CDR3 has 13 amino acids. As DNA, the CDR3 is TGTGCCAGCGAACAGTTTGTGGCAGGGAGGCTGTGCTTC. This gives the protein CASEQFVAGRLCF.

The sample holds many counts of this clonotype. The rearrangement uses TRBV11-2 and TRBJ2-7; a possible D gene is TRBD1 (5 bases). The CDR3 sequence is 13 residues long. Looked up from germline, CDR1 is SGHAT and CDR2 is FQNNGV. Trimming removed 6 bases from V and 4 bases from J, with 13 bases in between. The CDR3 DNA reads as TGTGCCAGCAGTCAGGACATGAGGTACGAGCAGTACTTC. This encodes CASSQDMRYEQYF.